A single sample gave rise to the 23 T cell receptor beta chains below, sequenced in a study of T cell clones after liver transplantation. TCRdb keeps only in-frame clones here, not all; method: immunoSEQ multiplex PCR. The repertoire consists of more than 95,000 clones, with 75% to 90% occurring once and the leading ten covering about 0.89%. The sequencing used CD4+ T cells from blood, collected before liver transplant. Source of these receptors: a human donor who received a liver transplant.

The J gene is TRBJ2-2, the V gene TRBV4-1, with D maybe TRBD1 (6 bases). Germline lookup yields CDR1 MGHRA and CDR2 YSYEKL. Trimming stripped 4 bases from V and 3 bases from J, with 12 bases between. The CDR3 extends over 15 amino acids. CDR3 protein: CASSLGGIDTGELFF. The CDR3 coding sequence is TGCGCCAGCAGCCTAGGGGGAATTGACACCGGGGAGCTGTTTTTT.

In DNA form, the CDR3 reads TGCGCCAGCAGCCAAGCCTGGACAGGGCCTCCCGGGGAGCTGTTTTTT. Protein product: CASSQAWTGPPGELFF. The chain links TRBV4-3 to TRBJ2-2; 8 positions match TRBD1. Losses at the gene ends were 1 base for V and 6 bases for J; bases not matched to a gene: 7. Germline V lookup: CDR1 LGHNA, CDR2 YSLEER. This CDR3 spans 16 amino acids.

The chain has TRBV19 and TRBJ2-5, with TRBD1 as a possible D gene (5 bases). Trimming took off 5 bases at V and 4 bases at J, with 14 bases between the two ends. Germline V gene sequence: CDR1 LNHDA, CDR2 SQIVND (reference sequence). The CDR3 runs to 14 residues. The CDR3 region has the DNA TGTGCCAGTAGTGCTACCCAGGGTGGAGAGACCCAGTACTTC. Translation gives CASSATQGGETQYF.

This sequence joins TRBV6-5 and TRBJ2-7; D tentatively reads TRBD1 or TRBD2 (6 bases each). This CDR3 has 14 amino acids. Trimming stripped 4 bases from V and 2 bases from J, with 12 bases between. The germline V gene has CDR1 MNHEY and CDR2 SVGAGI. CDR3 sequence reads: CASSSTGGAYEQYF. The CDR3 region has the DNA TGTGCCAGCAGTTCGACAGGAGGGGCCTACGAGCAGTACTTC.

A single count supports this clone. The chain carries TRBV5-1 and TRBJ1-1; D is unclear. Trimming shortened V by 2 bases and J by 1 base, and 12 bases separated the two germline ends. Germline V lookup: CDR1 SGHRS, CDR2 YFSETQ. The CDR3 has 15 residues. The CDR3 DNA follows: TGCGCCAGCAGCTTATTTTCAGCCAGGAACACTGAAGCTTTCTTT. Translation gives CASSLFSARNTEAFF.

The genes are TRBV5-6 and TRBJ2-5; 11 nucleotides line up with TRBD2. J gave up 7 bases and V 2 bases, and 10 bases lay outside the gene matches. CDR1 and CDR2 (germline): SGHDT, YYEEEE. This CDR3 is built from 16 residues. CDR3 residues: CASSFSGTSGLGTQYF. The CDR3 DNA reads as TGTGCCAGCAGCTTCTCTGGGACTAGCGGTTTGGGGACCCAGTACTTC.

This clone came up a few times. The chain joins TRBV4-1 to TRBJ1-2; D not resolved. Trimming left V 0 bases short and J 0 bases short, with 8 bases between. The CDR3 is 15 amino acids. Per germline, CDR1 MGHRA and CDR2 YSYEKL. The CDR3 DNA reads TGCGCCAGCAGCCAAGATGGAAGCCCTAACTATGGCTACACCTTC. Its translation is CASSQDGSPNYGYTF.

The chain carries TRBV5-1 and TRBJ1-3; possibly TRBD1 for D (6 bases). The CDR3 covers 17 residues. Germline CDR1 reads SGHRS; CDR2 reads YFSETQ. Trimming cost V 4 bases and J 4 bases, with 21 bases left between them. CDR3 residues: CASSDNPGVQAGNTIYF. As DNA, the CDR3 is TGCGCCAGCAGCGACAACCCAGGGGTCCAGGCCGGAAACACCATATATTTT.

This rearrangement joins TRBV2 to TRBJ1-5; tentatively, D is TRBD1 (5 bases). Per germline, CDR1 SNHLY and CDR2 FYNNEI. Trimming shortened V by 6 bases and J by 2 bases, and 11 bases separated the two germline ends. The length of the CDR3 is 14 residues. Written as DNA, the CDR3 is TGTGCCAGCAGCTGGCTACAGGGCAATCAGCCCCAGCATTTT. Its translation is CASSWLQGNQPQHF.

The chain couples TRBV19 to TRBJ1-2; 9 bases match TRBD1. J was trimmed by 4 bases and V by 5 bases; bases with no gene match: 8. The CDR3 is made up of 15 amino acids. Germline V lookup: CDR1 LNHDA, CDR2 SQIVND (reference sequence). In DNA, the CDR3 is TGTGCCAGTAGTCTGATGGACAGGGGACGCTATGGCTACACCTTC. Its protein product is CASSLMDRGRYGYTF.

The gene calls are TRBV7-8 and TRBJ1-6; D not certain. V shed 1 base and J shed 6 bases, with 7 bases lying between them. The CDR3 is 14 residues long. Germline assignment: CDR1 SGHVS and CDR2 FQNEAQ. Here the CDR3 reads CASSLGDTNSPLHF. DNA of the CDR3: TGTGCCAGCAGCTTAGGCGATACTAATTCACCCCTCCACTTT.

This chain connects TRBV29-1 to TRBJ1-5; D call uncertain. The CDR3 runs to 12 residues. Germline V gene sequence: CDR1 SQVTM, CDR2 ANQGSEA. Trimming took 4 bases from V and 4 from J, leaving 8 bases between them. The CDR3 nucleotides read TGCAGCGTTGGGTGGCCGAATCAGCCCCAGCATTTT. This sequence encodes CSVGWPNQPQHF.

Only one count was recorded for this clone. This chain uses TRBV28 with TRBJ1-2; D is perhaps TRBD1 (6 bases). This CDR3 spans 15 amino acids. Looked up from germline, CDR1 is MDHEN and CDR2 is SYDVKM. V was cut by 3 bases and J by 2 bases, with 13 bases left in between. CDR3 sequence: CASSFSDRQNYGYTF. The CDR3 DNA reads TGTGCCAGCAGTTTCTCAGACAGGCAGAACTATGGCTACACCTTC.

This chain links TRBV5-8 with TRBJ1-2, with TRBD1 as a possible D gene (5 bases). Germline assignment: CDR1 SGHTS and CDR2 YDEGEE. CDR3 length: 15 residues. V was clipped by 0 bases and J by 6 bases, with 15 bases between them. CDR3 sequence reads: CASSLAGGNSDGYTF. In nucleotides, the CDR3 is TGTGCCAGCAGCTTGGCCGGGGGGAACTCGGATGGCTACACCTTC.

This chain links TRBV28 with TRBJ1-5, with unresolved D. V lost 7 bases and J lost 0, with 13 bases in between. The CDR3 consists of 15 residues. Germline lookup yields CDR1 MDHEN and CDR2 SYDVKM. This chain's CDR3 is CASTRLGFSNQPQHF. CDR3 DNA: TGTGCCAGCACGAGACTTGGATTTAGCAATCAGCCCCAGCATTTT.

V usage is TRBV27 and J usage is TRBJ1-2, with 8 bases lining up with TRBD1. From germline, CDR1 is MNHEY and CDR2 SMNVEV (reference sequence). This CDR3 is 13 amino acids long. Unmatched junction bases numbered 4, after V lost 8 bases and J lost 2 bases. CDR3 residues: CASGGTGNYGYTF. CDR3 coding DNA: TGTGCCAGCGGAGGGACAGGCAACTATGGCTACACCTTC.

This clone showed up just once. This rearrangement joins TRBV11-1 to TRBJ1-3, with TRBD1 matching 7 bases. This CDR3 region has 14 residues. V gave up 6 bases and J gave up 5 bases; unmatched junction bases: 7. The germline V gene encodes CDR1 SGHAT and CDR2 FQDESV (reference sequence). The CDR3 DNA sequence: TGTGCCAGCAGGACCGGGACAGAGAGAAACACCATATATTTT. This translates into CASRTGTERNTIYF.

This chain connects TRBV6-1 to TRBJ1-4; a weak D match, TRBD1 (5 bases). There are 13 residues in the CDR3. CDR1 is MNHNS, CDR2 SASEGT, per germline. V lost 7 bases to trimming and J lost 3 bases, with 9 bases between them. CDR3 DNA: TGTGCCAGCATTAAAGGGGCTAATGAAAAACTGTTTTTT. Translating it yields CASIKGANEKLFF.

The rearrangement joins TRBV6-5 to TRBJ2-7; D is possibly TRBD2 (5 bases). Germline values: CDR1 MNHEY, CDR2 SVGAGI. The V gene lost 8 bases and the J gene lost 7 bases, with 9 bases spanning the gap. The CDR3 loop spans 10 amino acids. DNA of the CDR3: TGTGCCAGCGGGGAGAGAGAGCAGTACTTC. Encoded protein: CASGEREQYF.

V usage is TRBV6-6 and J usage is TRBJ1-1; 7 positions agree with TRBD1. CDR3 length equals 15 residues. Germline CDR1 MNHNY, CDR2 SVGAGI (reference sequence). Trimming at V came to 2 bases and at J to 5 bases, leaving 8 bases not matched to a gene. CDR3 loop: CASSYTTGDDTEAFF. The CDR3 coding sequence is TGTGCCAGCAGTTACACCACAGGGGACGATACTGAAGCTTTCTTT.

This clone showed up just a few times. J is TRBJ1-1 and V is TRBV28, with D perhaps TRBD1 (5 bases). CDR3 size: 13 residues. The germline V gene encodes CDR1 MDHEN and CDR2 SYDVKM. The germline V and J ends were trimmed by 3 bases and 8 bases, with 13 bases remaining between them. The CDR3 bases are TGTGCCAGCAGTTTGGGTGGCGACAGAGAAGCTTTCTTT. Encoded protein: CASSLGGDREAFF.

J is TRBJ1-1 and V is TRBV7-2; no clear D gene. The length of the CDR3 is 14 residues. V shed 7 bases and J shed 0 bases, with 12 bases lying between them. Germline CDR1 SGHTA, CDR2 FQGNSA. The CDR3 region is CASMYNDLNTEAFF. CDR3 DNA: TGTGCCAGCATGTACAACGACCTGAACACTGAAGCTTTCTTT.

This clone has only a few counts. CDR3 coding DNA: TGCGCCAGCAGCCAAGATACGGGCTCCATTCAAGAGACCCAGTACTTC. It specifies CASSQDTGSIQETQYF. The chain couples TRBV4-3 to TRBJ2-5; no clear D. Germline V CDR1 and CDR2: LGHNA, YSLEER. The germline V and J ends were trimmed by 0 bases and 2 bases, with 13 bases remaining between them. The CDR3 runs 16 residues.